The present T cell receptor beta chain was sequenced within a study of T cell responses to AZD1222 COVID-19 vaccine. Overall study: Researchers grouped second doses given at about 4 or about 12 weeks into one pool. Findings of the study overall: After the peak T cell response, and only then, were repertoires sampled.

Method: immunoSEQ multiplex PCR; TCRdb's copy keeps in-frame clones and lacks some. The sample has 120,000 or so clones, 88% seen once. Deletions cut 6 bases from V and 2 bases from J, with 17 bases between. CDR3 length equals 15 residues. Germline assignment: CDR1 SNHLY and CDR2 FYNNEI. On this clone itself: The target antigen is unknown.

Here the sequenced sample was peripheral blood, taken on day 0 of AZD1222 vaccination. The V call is TRBV2, the J call TRBJ2-7, with a possible D match to TRBD2 (5 bases). The sequence was obtained from an adult in good health. In DNA, the CDR3 is TGTGCCAGCAGAAACGACAAACTAGAAGCCTACGAGCAGTACTTC. Translation: CASRNDKLEAYEQYF.